One T cell receptor beta chain is described in this entry. Antigen specificity is unknown. These data belong to a study of blood T cells in healthy people across ages. Findings and limits, study-wide: The lack of PBMC sorting stopped any conclusive naive versus antigen-experienced comparison. Strong correlation existed between TCR beta diversity and naive T cell percentage.

A second PCR of about 6 to 11 cycles used a sample-barcoded 5' primer and a J-beta primer mix. In TCRdb, the 5' RACE reads were re-called with MiXCR into one record per CDR3 protein. The sample records about a million distinct CDR3 sequences, about 44% being singletons. This CDR3 has 14 amino acids. Per germline, CDR1 SNHLY and CDR2 FYNNEI. V lost 9 bases and J lost 2; bases outside the gene matches: 9. This chain uses TRBV2 with TRBJ2-7; 8 nucleotides match TRBD1. The TCR was taken from a man aged 30-40 years in good health. Sequences were obtained from blood. CDR3 DNA sequence: TGTGCCAGTACCACAGGGGGTCATCCCTACGAGCAGTACTTC. The encoded protein is CASTTGGHPYEQYF.